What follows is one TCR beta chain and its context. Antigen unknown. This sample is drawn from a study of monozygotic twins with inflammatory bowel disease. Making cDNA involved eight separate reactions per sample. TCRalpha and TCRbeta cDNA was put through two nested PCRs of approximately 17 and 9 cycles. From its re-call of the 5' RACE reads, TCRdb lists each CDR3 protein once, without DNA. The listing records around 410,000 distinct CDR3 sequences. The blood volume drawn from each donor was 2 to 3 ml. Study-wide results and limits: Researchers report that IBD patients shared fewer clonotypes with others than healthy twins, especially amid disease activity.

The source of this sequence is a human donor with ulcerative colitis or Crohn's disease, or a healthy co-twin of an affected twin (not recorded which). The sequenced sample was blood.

The CDR3 region is CASSLQQGANYGYTF. The chain employs TRBV5-4 and TRBJ1-2; without DNA, the TCRdb call of TRBD1 cannot be checked. The CDR3 loop spans 15 amino acids. Germline values: CDR1 SGHNT, CDR2 YYREEE (reference sequence).